The next 10 T cell receptor beta chains were all read from a single sample in a study of technical replicates of blood from a few donors (dated by TCRdb to about 2017). Library generation was performed with the immunoSEQ multiplex PCR assay. TCRdb took this table from immuneACCESS and kept in-frame rearrangements with V and J called. Such tables lack part of the clones; where checked against another copy, unresolved V genes explain under half of the gap, and the rest is unexplained. The sample table records fewer than 90,000 clones; around 94% of these occur just once. The ten largest make up roughly 0.4% of the sample. Sequenced: T cells isolated from PBMCs. The receptors derive from a human donor in good health.

CDR3 nucleotide sequence: TGTGCCAGCAGTTTCGCAGGGGACAATGAGCAGTTCTTC. This sequence encodes CASSFAGDNEQFF. V and J are TRBV27 and TRBJ2-1; weak D call: TRBD1 (6 bases). V was shortened by 3 bases and J by 5 bases, with 8 bases between the two germline ends. The CDR3 spans 13 residues. Germline CDR1 MNHEY, CDR2 SMNVEV (reference sequence).

The rearrangement joins TRBV6-1 to TRBJ2-7; D possibly corresponds to TRBD1 (5 bases). The germline CDR1 and CDR2 sequences are MNHNS and SASEGT. Trimming removed 1 base from V and 2 bases from J, with 12 bases in between. The CDR3 runs to 15 residues. Here the CDR3 reads CASSEVPGFTYEQYF. The CDR3 coding sequence is TGTGCCAGCAGTGAAGTTCCAGGGTTTACCTACGAGCAGTACTTC.

The chain carries TRBV19 and TRBJ2-1; TRBD1 might be the D (5 bases). Germline assignment: CDR1 LNHDA and CDR2 SQIVND (reference sequence). V was clipped by 1 base and J by 6 bases, with 7 bases between them. This CDR3 is built from 13 residues. The CDR3 nucleotides are TGTGCCAGTAGTATAGGACAGTTCAATGAGCAGTTCTTC. Translation: CASSIGQFNEQFF.

This chain joins TRBV27 and TRBJ2-3; no firm D call. V dropped 0 bases and J dropped 0 bases, with 13 bases sitting between them. The CDR3 runs 17 residues. Germline loops: CDR1 MNHEY, CDR2 SMNVEV (reference sequence). Here the CDR3 DNA reads TGTGCCAGCAGTTTATCCACAAAATCCTGGAGCACAGATACGCAGTATTTT. Protein product: CASSLSTKSWSTDTQYF.

The chain uses TRBV11-1 and TRBJ1-5; D unclear. V shed 6 bases and J shed 6 bases, with 12 bases lying between them. The CDR3 runs 13 residues. CDR1 and CDR2 from the germline V gene are SGHAT and FQDESV (reference sequence). Here the CDR3 DNA reads TGTGCCAGCAGTATGGGAGGTGGTCAGCCCCAGCATTTT. Its translation is CASSMGGGQPQHF.

The genes are TRBV28 and TRBJ1-4; 7 positions match TRBD1. V lost 6 bases and J lost 8; bases outside the gene matches: 3. The CDR3 is 12 amino acids. Looked up from germline, CDR1 is MDHEN and CDR2 is SYDVKM. The CDR3 reads CASRRGLEKLFF. DNA of the CDR3: TGTGCCAGCAGGAGGGGGCTCGAAAAACTGTTTTTT.

In its sample, this clone was seen once. The chain is built from TRBV7-3 and TRBJ2-7; maybe TRBD1 (7 bases). The ends were cut back, 3 bases at V and 4 bases at J, with 10 bases in the middle. This CDR3 contains 13 residues. Germline V CDR1 and CDR2: SGHTA, FQGTGA. CDR3 nucleotide sequence: TGTGCCAGCAGCTTTTCAGGGGGGTACGAGCAGTACTTC. Its protein product is CASSFSGGYEQYF.

J is TRBJ2-7 and V is TRBV28; TRBD2 is a possible D gene (5 bases). Germline CDR1 reads MDHEN; CDR2 reads SYDVKM. The V gene lost 7 bases and the J gene lost 3 bases, with 19 bases spanning the gap. The CDR3 is 15 amino acids. The CDR3, as DNA: TGTGCCAGCACCGTAGGACTTACCGTCGTCTACGAGCAGTACTTC. Amino acid sequence: CASTVGLTVVYEQYF.

The genes are TRBV6-5 and TRBJ2-7, with D possibly matching TRBD2 (6 bases). Germline CDR1 reads MNHEY; CDR2 reads SVGAGI. The CDR3 covers 12 residues. The V end was cut by 7 bases, the J end by 7 bases, with 14 bases between. In nucleotides, the CDR3 is TGTGCCAGCACCAACTCGGGGGATGAGCAGTACTTC. Its protein product is CASTNSGDEQYF.

The V call is TRBV28, the J call TRBJ2-2; no clear D gene. CDR1 and CDR2 from the germline V gene are MDHEN and SYDVKM. Trimming took 7 bases from V and 4 from J, leaving 13 bases between them. The CDR3 totals 14 residues. The CDR3 region is CASTATLATGELFF. The CDR3 nucleotides are TGTGCCAGCACGGCTACATTAGCCACCGGGGAGCTGTTTTTT. Drawing the rest from reference TRBV28 and TRBJ2-2, the complete variable domain is DVKVTQSSRYLVKRTGEKVFLECVQDMDHENMFWYRQDPGLGLRLIYFSYDVKMKEKGDIPEGYSVSREKKERFSLILESASTNQTSMYLCASTATLATGELFFGEGSRLTVL.